The T cell receptor (beta chain) under discussion was sequenced for a study of cytomegalovirus exposure and HLA in healthy donors. Note on this clone: The target antigen is unknown.

Germline CDR1 reads LGHNA; CDR2 reads YSLEER. V lost 0 bases, J lost 4 bases, and 12 bases lay in between. This CDR3 contains 16 residues. Study-wide results and limits: Most CMV-associated TCR beta chains appeared HLA-restricted in a later analysis. The listing of 150 to 200 TCR beta chains classed them as cytomegalovirus-associated.

This PCR relied on a set of 60 Vbeta primers and 13 Jbeta primers. This table comes from immunoSEQ multiplex PCR, and its TCRdb copy is limited to in-frame clones, with some not included. The data show under 110,000 clones, with roughly 74% seen just once and 1.5% to 2% held by the top ten. Sequences were obtained from PBMCs. The V and J genes are TRBV4-3 and TRBJ2-2; tentatively, D is TRBD1 (5 bases). The receptor was derived from a woman in her thirties or forties in good health and CMV-seronegative. CDR3 bases: TGCGCCAGCAGCCAAGAAGGGGCAGTTCTCACCGGGGAGCTGTTTTTT. Translating it yields CASSQEGAVLTGELFF.